This TCR beta chain originates from a study of blood T cell repertoires in COVID-19. Trimming removed 3 bases at V and 7 bases at J, with 12 bases between. CDR3 size: 13 residues. The germline V gene encodes CDR1 LNHDA and CDR2 SQIVND (reference sequence). Libraries were prepared by immunoSEQ multiplex PCR; TCRdb keeps only in-frame clonotypes and omits some of them. The profile covers 220,000 or so clones, with more than 85% appearing a single time and roughly 10% taken by the ten largest. The receptor comes from a woman in her 50s with COVID-19, enrolled during active disease. The genes are TRBV19 and TRBJ1-1, with D hard to call. Sequenced sample: peripheral blood. CDR3: CASSITRVSEAFF. DNA of the CDR3: TGTGCCAGTAGTATTACTCGGGTTAGTGAAGCTTTCTTT.